What follows are 20 T cell receptor beta chains derived from one specimen sequenced in a study of shared clonotypes between healthy human individuals. Generated by immunoSEQ multiplex PCR, the TCRdb table keeps only in-frame clones and is missing some. Of roughly 2.2 million clones in the sample, about nine tenths were seen once. Sequencing used naive CD4+ T cells from PBMCs. Subset here: CD45RA+ positively selected. The receptors shown here come from a man aged 18 to 35 in good health. Some clones in this sample may be carry-over from other donors' samples.

As regards this clone: The junction differs from germline at one of its ends, possibly a read error. The chain employs TRBV5-8 and TRBJ2-7; D perhaps matches TRBD2 (6 bases). This CDR3 contains 14 residues. Germline V gene sequence: CDR1 SGHTS, CDR2 YDEGEE. Here the CDR3 DNA reads TGTGCCAGCAGCTTGGCGGGGGACTCCTACGAGCAGTATTTC. Its protein product is CASSLAGDSYEQYF.

The chain links TRBV18 to TRBJ1-1, with a tentative D call TRBD1 (5 bases). With 6 bases removed from V and 1 base from J, the gap between germline ends came to 9 bases. CDR1 and CDR2 (germline): KGHSH, LQKENI. The CDR3 loop spans 13 amino acids. Written as DNA, the CDR3 is TGTGCCAGCTCGGGACCGGAGAACACTGAAGCTTTCTTT. It codes for CASSGPENTEAFF.

This rearrangement joins TRBV6-1 to TRBJ1-2; 10 bases fit TRBD1. There are 15 residues in the CDR3. Germline V CDR1 and CDR2: MNHNS, SASEGT. V dropped 5 bases and J dropped 2; count of bases not matched to a gene: 5. CDR3 sequence: CASSRQGAENYGYTF. DNA of the CDR3: TGTGCCAGCAGTCGACAGGGGGCAGAAAACTATGGCTACACCTTC.

The chain couples TRBV6-1 to TRBJ1-2; D is perhaps TRBD1 (5 bases). Per germline, CDR1 MNHNS and CDR2 SASEGT. Trimming shortened V by 6 bases and J by 0 bases, and 11 bases separated the two germline ends. The CDR3 loop spans 14 amino acids. The CDR3: CASREGPANYGYTF. The CDR3 DNA is TGTGCCAGCAGGGAGGGGCCAGCTAACTATGGCTACACCTTC.

This chain links TRBV5-1 with TRBJ1-3, with 9 bases that match TRBD1. Looked up from germline, CDR1 is SGHRS and CDR2 is YFSETQ. V lost 2 bases, J lost 1 base, and 13 bases stayed unmatched. CDR3 size: 19 residues. CDR3 nucleotides: TGCGCCAGCAGCTTCCGACCTCCGCCACAGGGGGCTTCTGGAAACACCATATATTTT. Protein: CASSFRPPPQGASGNTIYF.

This clone has only one observation. The rearrangement joins TRBV7-3 to TRBJ2-1; 7 nucleotides line up with TRBD2. Trimming removed 3 bases from V and 5 bases from J; junction bases left unmatched: 10. The CDR3 covers 16 residues. CDR1 and CDR2 from the germline V gene are SGHTA and FQGTGA. CDR3 sequence reads: CASSFPGRAGHNEQFF. CDR3 DNA: TGTGCCAGCAGCTTCCCTGGGAGGGCCGGCCACAATGAGCAGTTCTTC.

This sequence joins TRBV30 and TRBJ2-5; 9 nucleotides align to TRBD1. With 2 bases clipped from V and 1 base from J, the junction kept 2 bases outside the gene matches. The CDR3 length is 14 residues. Germline values: CDR1 GTSNPN, CDR2 SVGIG (reference sequence). CDR3: CAWSQDRGQETQYF. The CDR3 nucleotides read TGTGCCTGGAGTCAGGACAGGGGCCAAGAGACCCAGTACTTC.

The chain employs TRBV9 and TRBJ2-1; maybe TRBD1 (6 bases). The CDR3 runs to 13 residues. The germline CDR1 and CDR2 sequences are SGDLS and YYNGEE. Deletions cut 3 bases from V and 6 bases from J, with 10 bases between. The CDR3 DNA reads as TGTGCCAGCAGCGAGAGGGGGTTCAATGAGCAGTTCTTC. It codes for CASSERGFNEQFF.

This chain connects TRBV28 to TRBJ2-7, with TRBD1 identical over 9 bases. The V gene's germline CDR1 is MDHEN and CDR2 SYDVKM. The CDR3 sequence is 15 residues long. Trimming at V came to 6 bases and at J to 4 bases, leaving 10 bases not matched to a gene. This CDR3 reads CASRKSGTGRYEQYF. For the CDR3, the DNA is TGTGCCAGCAGGAAATCGGGGACAGGGAGGTACGAGCAGTACTTC.

Here the CDR3 DNA reads TGTGCCAGCACCGCCGGAGACAGGGGGTATAAGCAGTACTTC. Residues: CASTAGDRGYKQYF. The chain has TRBV28 and TRBJ2-7; TRBD1 agrees at 9 bases. Trimming took 7 bases from V and 8 from J; bases not matched to a gene: 12. Germline V gene sequence: CDR1 MDHEN, CDR2 SYDVKM. CDR3 length: 14 residues. Full variable domain (missing parts from reference TRBV28 and TRBJ2-7): DVKVTQSSRYLVKRTGEKVFLECVQDMDHENMFWYRQDPGLGLRLIYFSYDVKMKEKGDIPEGYSVSREKKERFSLILESASTNQTSMYLCASTAGDRGYKQYFGPGTRLTVT.

This chain links TRBV11-2 with TRBJ2-2; D is undetermined. The CDR3 runs to 16 residues. Trimming removed 5 bases at V and 0 bases at J, with 13 bases between. Per germline, CDR1 SGHAT and CDR2 FQNNGV. The CDR3, as DNA: TGTGCCAGCAGCAGATTCGGGCTAGCGAACACCGGGGAGCTGTTTTTT. Translating gives CASSRFGLANTGELFF.

The chain couples TRBV7-3 to TRBJ2-4, with 11 bases matching TRBD2. J was trimmed by 5 bases and V by 8 bases; bases with no gene match: 5. Germline V gives CDR1 SGHTA, CDR2 FQGTGA. The CDR3 is made up of 14 amino acids. The CDR3 DNA reads TGTGCCAGCGGTAGCGGGAGGGCCGAAAACATTCAGTACTTC. Amino acids: CASGSGRAENIQYF.

The gene calls are TRBV27 and TRBJ1-5; tentative D call: TRBD1 (6 bases). Germline assignment: CDR1 MNHEY and CDR2 SMNVEV (reference sequence). The CDR3 loop spans 14 amino acids. The ends were cut back, 5 bases at V and 4 bases at J, with 12 bases in the middle. CDR3 loop: CASSPRQDNQPQHF. The CDR3 DNA reads as TGTGCCAGCAGTCCTCGACAGGATAATCAGCCCCAGCATTTT.

This chain uses TRBV5-1 with TRBJ2-5; D remains ambiguous. V was shortened by 0 bases and J by 1 base, with 10 bases between the two germline ends. Looked up from germline, CDR1 is SGHRS and CDR2 is YFSETQ. The CDR3 has 15 amino acids. The CDR3 sequence: CASSLAFGGQETQYF. The DNA of the CDR3 is TGCGCCAGCAGCTTGGCCTTCGGCGGCCAAGAGACCCAGTACTTC.

This sequence joins TRBV30 and TRBJ2-1; 9 bases match TRBD2. The length of the CDR3 is 15 residues. V dropped 4 bases and J dropped 8; count of bases not matched to a gene: 12. Germline V gene lookup returns CDR1 GTSNPN and CDR2 SVGIG (reference sequence). The CDR3 sequence: CAWNLGLAGNYEQFF. CDR3 in DNA: TGTGCCTGGAATCTAGGCCTAGCGGGAAATTATGAGCAGTTCTTC.

The rearrangement joins TRBV2 to TRBJ2-3; a possible D gene is TRBD2 (5 bases). Trimming left V 0 bases short and J 3 bases short, with 10 bases between. This CDR3 has 15 residues. Germline V gene data show CDR1 as SNHLY and CDR2 as FYNNEI. The CDR3 nucleotides read TGTGCCAGCAGTGAAGCGGGAGCCAGAACAGATACGCAGTATTTT. Its protein product is CASSEAGARTDTQYF. Full variable domain (remainder filled in from reference TRBV2 and TRBJ2-3): EPEVTQTPSHQVTQMGQEVILRCVPISNHLYFYWYRQILGQKVEFLVSFYNNEISEKSEIFDDQFSVERPDGSNFTLKIRSTKLEDSAMYFCASSEAGARTDTQYFGPGTRLTVL.

V gene TRBV5-8 combines with J gene TRBJ2-2; 8 positions agree with TRBD1. This CDR3 has 16 amino acids. J was trimmed by 3 bases and V by 0 bases; bases with no gene match: 4. Germline CDR1 and CDR2: SGHTS and YDEGEE. CDR3 loop: CASSLVGQGHTGELFF. DNA for the CDR3: TGTGCCAGCAGCTTGGTCGGACAGGGACACACCGGGGAGCTGTTTTTT.

The rearrangement links TRBV7-9 to TRBJ2-1, with TRBD2 as a possible D gene (6 bases). Looked up from germline, CDR1 is SEHNR and CDR2 is FQNEAQ (reference sequence). This CDR3 has 14 residues. V dropped 2 bases and J dropped 6 bases, with 11 bases sitting between them. The CDR3 reads CASSLLGRGNEQFF. The CDR3 nucleotides read TGTGCCAGCAGCTTACTCGGGAGAGGCAATGAGCAGTTCTTC.

The CDR3 bases are TGTGCCAGCAGTGACATTAGACCCGGCAGTGAGCAGTTCTTC. It specifies CASSDIRPGSEQFF. The chain uses TRBV6-1 and TRBJ2-1; D remains unclear. This CDR3 has 14 amino acids. With 3 bases removed from V and 9 bases from J, the gap between germline ends came to 15 bases. Germline V gene lookup returns CDR1 MNHNS and CDR2 SASEGT.

The V and J genes are TRBV29-1 and TRBJ1-4; 8 nucleotides line up with TRBD1. This CDR3 contains 13 residues. Unmatched junction bases numbered 7, after V lost 5 bases and J lost 8 bases. Per germline, CDR1 SQVTM and CDR2 ANQGSEA. Here the CDR3 reads CSVLQGAEEKLFF. CDR3 nucleotides: TGCAGCGTTCTTCAGGGGGCTGAGGAAAAACTGTTTTTT.